Listed below are T cell receptor beta chains from one sample, sequenced in a study of lymphopenia after photon versus proton radiotherapy. Clones were read by immunoSEQ multiplex PCR, and TCRdb kept only the in-frame ones, dropping some. Seen here are 150,000 to 200,000 clones, approximately 86% observed once, and the top ten hold around 5%. Here the sequenced sample was peripheral blood, taken from a patient treated with photon-based radiotherapy. Receptor source: a man over 45 with gastric cancer. The CDR3 runs from the conserved cysteine through the conserved F or W. A D gene is named only where the DNA matches it firmly. Clone size is stated in some rows and not others, as once, few, many or a class when expanded.

d_call: TRBD2
clone_size: -
j_call: TRBJ2-7
v_call: TRBV6-4
cdr3_nt: TGTGCCAGCAGGGGGATCGGGACTAGCGGGAGTTGGGCATGGTACGAGCAGTACTTC
cdr3_aa: CASRGIGTSGSWAWYEQYF

d_call: -
clone_size: -
j_call: TRBJ2-7
v_call: TRBV6-5
cdr3_nt: TGTGCCAGCAGCCGGACCACCGACTACGAGCAGTACTTC
cdr3_aa: CASSRTTDYEQYF

d_call: -
clone_size: -
j_call: TRBJ1-1
v_call: TRBV18
cdr3_nt: TGTGCCAGCTCCCGACAGGCTGAAGCTTTCTTT
cdr3_aa: CASSRQAEAFF

d_call: TRBD2
clone_size: -
j_call: TRBJ2-4
v_call: TRBV10-2
cdr3_nt: TGCGCCAGCGTCGATAGCGGGAGTCGGGTAGCCAAAAACATTCAGTACTTC
cdr3_aa: CASVDSGSRVAKNIQYF

d_call: -
clone_size: -
j_call: TRBJ2-3
v_call: TRBV5-5
cdr3_nt: TGTGCCAGCAGCTTGAGGACGGGAGATACGCAGTATTTT
cdr3_aa: CASSLRTGDTQYF

d_call: -
clone_size: -
j_call: TRBJ1-2
v_call: TRBV6-6
cdr3_nt: TGTGCCAGCCTGGTGGGAAGAGGGACGGGTGGCTACACCTTC
cdr3_aa: CASLVGRGTGGYTF

d_call: TRBD2
clone_size: -
j_call: TRBJ2-2
v_call: TRBV27
cdr3_nt: TGTGCCAGCACAACGGGGGGTCTTAACACCGGGGAGCTGTTTTTT
cdr3_aa: CASTTGGLNTGELFF

d_call: TRBD1
clone_size: -
j_call: TRBJ1-2
v_call: TRBV28
cdr3_nt: TGTGCCAGCAGCCTGACAGGGCCCTATGGCTACACCTTC
cdr3_aa: CASSLTGPYGYTF

d_call: -
clone_size: -
j_call: TRBJ1-3
v_call: TRBV7-9
cdr3_nt: TGTGCCAGCAGCCCCAGACGAGAACACTCTGGAAACACCATATATTTT
cdr3_aa: CASSPRREHSGNTIYF

d_call: -
clone_size: -
j_call: TRBJ2-3
v_call: TRBV6-5
cdr3_nt: TGTGCCAGCAGTTACGGCCCAGCAGATACGCAGTATTTT
cdr3_aa: CASSYGPADTQYF

d_call: -
clone_size: -
j_call: TRBJ1-2
v_call: TRBV5-8
cdr3_nt: TGTGCCAGCAGCTCGCGCTGGGGCTACACCTTC
cdr3_aa: CASSSRWGYTF

d_call: -
clone_size: -
j_call: TRBJ1-5
v_call: TRBV30
cdr3_nt: TGTGCCTGGAGTGTAAATAGCAATCAGCCCCAGCATTTT
cdr3_aa: CAWSVNSNQPQHF

d_call: -
clone_size: -
j_call: TRBJ2-3
v_call: TRBV25-1
cdr3_nt: TGTGCCAGCAGTGTGGCTAGCTCTTTGGCAGATACGCAGTATTTT
cdr3_aa: CASSVASSLADTQYF

d_call: -
clone_size: -
j_call: TRBJ2-7
v_call: TRBV12-5
cdr3_nt: TGTGCTAGTGGTTTGGTATCTAATGGGGGTGAGCAGTACTTC
cdr3_aa: CASGLVSNGGEQYF

d_call: TRBD1
clone_size: -
j_call: TRBJ1-4
v_call: TRBV19
cdr3_nt: TGTGCCAGTATTGATACAGGGGCTGAAAAACTGTTTTTT
cdr3_aa: CASIDTGAEKLFF

d_call: TRBD1
clone_size: -
j_call: TRBJ2-1
v_call: TRBV11-2
cdr3_nt: TGTGCCAGCAGCGTCGCTTACAGGGGGCGTAATGAGCAGTTCTTC
cdr3_aa: CASSVAYRGRNEQFF

d_call: -
clone_size: -
j_call: TRBJ2-1
v_call: TRBV10-3
cdr3_nt: TGTGCCATCAAAGGGGGGCCCTCCTACAATGAGCAGTTCTTC
cdr3_aa: CAIKGGPSYNEQFF

d_call: -
clone_size: -
j_call: TRBJ1-1
v_call: TRBV19
cdr3_nt: TGTGCCAGTAGTATAGTCTTAGGGGGACGGAGGAACACTGAAGCTTTCTTT
cdr3_aa: CASSIVLGGRRNTEAFF

d_call: -
clone_size: -
j_call: TRBJ1-2
v_call: TRBV6-5
cdr3_nt: TGTGCCAGCAGGCTCACAGGAAACTATGGCTACACCTTC
cdr3_aa: CASRLTGNYGYTF

d_call: TRBD2
clone_size: -
j_call: TRBJ2-5
v_call: TRBV5-1
cdr3_nt: TGCGCCAGCAGTTACGGACTAGCGCCACAAGAGACCCAGTACTTC
cdr3_aa: CASSYGLAPQETQYF

d_call: TRBD2
clone_size: -
j_call: TRBJ2-2
v_call: TRBV9
cdr3_nt: TGTGCCAGCGGGGTAGCGGGAGTGTCTGGGGAGCTGTTTTTT
cdr3_aa: CASGVAGVSGELFF

d_call: -
clone_size: few
j_call: TRBJ2-1
v_call: TRBV9
cdr3_nt: TGTGCCAGCAGCGTAGTGGGAGCGGTCAGCTCCTACAATGAGCAGTTCTTC
cdr3_aa: CASSVVGAVSSYNEQFF

d_call: TRBD1
clone_size: -
j_call: TRBJ2-7
v_call: TRBV5-5
cdr3_nt: TGTGCCAGCAGCTTAGGACAGGCGGTCGAGCAGTACTTC
cdr3_aa: CASSLGQAVEQYF

d_call: TRBD1
clone_size: -
j_call: TRBJ1-1
v_call: TRBV27
cdr3_nt: TGTGCCAGCAGTGTGGGACAGGGGGCGGCTGAAGCTTTCTTT
cdr3_aa: CASSVGQGAAEAFF

d_call: -
clone_size: -
j_call: TRBJ1-1
v_call: TRBV6-1
cdr3_nt: TGTGCCAGCAGGCAGTATGAAGCTTTCTTT
cdr3_aa: CASRQYEAFF

d_call: -
clone_size: -
j_call: TRBJ2-7
v_call: TRBV6-5
cdr3_nt: TGTGCCAGCAGTTACTCGGGCAACCCCTACGAGCAGTACTTC
cdr3_aa: CASSYSGNPYEQYF

d_call: -
clone_size: -
j_call: TRBJ2-2
v_call: TRBV19
cdr3_nt: TGTGCCAGTAGTATAGACCCCGACAGACAAAACACCGGGGAGCTGTTTTTT
cdr3_aa: CASSIDPDRQNTGELFF

d_call: -
clone_size: -
j_call: TRBJ2-7
v_call: TRBV7-9
cdr3_nt: TGTGCCAGCAGCGGCCGGGAAACTCAGTACTTC
cdr3_aa: CASSGRETQYF

d_call: -
clone_size: once
j_call: TRBJ2-7
v_call: TRBV30
cdr3_nt: TGTGCCTGGAGTGTACCTTGGGGGCAGGGGCATACCTACGAGCAGTACTTC
cdr3_aa: CAWSVPWGQGHTYEQYF

d_call: -
clone_size: -
j_call: TRBJ2-1
v_call: TRBV27
cdr3_nt: TGTGCCAGCAGTTTAGGGAGGATGCATAATGAGCAGTTCTTC
cdr3_aa: CASSLGRMHNEQFF

d_call: -
clone_size: few
j_call: TRBJ2-2
v_call: TRBV19
cdr3_nt: TGTGCCAGTAGTATCTCTAGATCCGGGGAGCTGTTTTTT
cdr3_aa: CASSISRSGELFF